The rows below give T cell receptor beta chains drawn from one sample of a study of T cells in Graves' hyperthyroidism and ophthalmopathy. TCRdb ran MiXCR on the multiplex PCR reads and lists one entry per CDR3 protein. The sample lists about 300,000 distinct CDR3 sequences; roughly 19% were seen once. Sequencing used blood. The receptors stem from a man aged 50-60 years with Graves' ophthalmopathy. CDR3s include the opening cysteine and the closing phenylalanine or tryptophan. A D gene is named only where the DNA matches it firmly. Expanded clones get a size class; other rows say once, few or many, or leave the size out.

clone size	J gene	D gene	V gene	CDR3 protein	CDR3 DNA
-	TRBJ2-2	-	TRBV19	CASRRGTANTGELFF	TGTGCCAGTAGAAGAGGAACAGCGAACACCGGGGAGCTGTTTTTT
-	TRBJ1-2	-	TRBV30	CAWARGTQGYGYTF	TGTGCCTGGGCCAGGGGAACACAGGGTTATGGCTACACCTTC
many	TRBJ1-5	-	TRBV7-9	CASSSNREGYSNQPQHF	TGTGCCAGCAGCTCAAACAGGGAGGGCTATAGCAATCAGCCCCAGCATTTT
many	TRBJ2-2	TRBD1	TRBV7-3	CASSFTGGTGELFF	TGTGCCAGCAGCTTTACAGGGGGCACCGGGGAGCTGTTTTTT
many	TRBJ2-1	TRBD1	TRBV5-1	CASSFTGQGAYNEQFF	TGCGCCAGCAGCTTTACCGGACAGGGGGCCTACAATGAGCAGTTCTTC
-	TRBJ2-1	-	TRBV15	CTTSRDSRLEGDEQFF	TGTACCACCAGCAGAGATTCGAGACTAGAGGGCGATGAGCAGTTCTTC
many	TRBJ2-2	-	TRBV30	CAWSVQSNTGELFF	TGTGCCTGGAGTGTACAGTCCAACACCGGGGAGCTGTTTTTT
few	TRBJ2-1	-	TRBV5-4	CASSFWTIVHDEQFF	TGTGCCAGCAGCTTTTGGACTATCGTGCATGATGAGCAGTTCTTC
few	TRBJ2-7	-	TRBV3-1	CASSQDLEGRDRYEQYF	TGTGCCAGCAGCCAAGATCTCGAAGGGCGGGATCGGTACGAGCAGTACTTC
few	TRBJ1-2	-	TRBV3-1	CASSQGGANYGYTF	TGTGCCAGCAGCCAAGGGGGGGCAAACTATGGCTACACCTTC
many	TRBJ1-1	TRBD1	TRBV20-1	CSAHRQGLDTEAFF	TGCAGTGCCCACCGACAGGGATTGGACACTGAAGCTTTCTTT
many	TRBJ2-1	-	TRBV28	CASCRPSSYNEQFF	TGTGCCAGTTGTCGACCGAGCTCCTACAATGAGCAGTTCTTC
many	TRBJ2-7	-	TRBV28	CASWGALRYYEQYF	TGTGCCAGTTGGGGGGCCTTAAGATACTACGAGCAGTACTTC
-	TRBJ2-7	TRBD2	TRBV4-2	CASSQGVAGEGNEQYF	TGTGCCAGCAGCCAAGGTGTAGCGGGAGAAGGGAACGAGCAGTACTTC
many	TRBJ1-1	-	TRBV11-2	CAVGRRNTEAFF	TGTGCCGTGGGGAGGCGGAACACTGAAGCTTTCTTT
many	TRBJ2-3	-	TRBV24-1	CATSPGTDTQYF	TGTGCCACCAGTCCTGGCACAGATACGCAGTATTTT
many	TRBJ1-4	-	TRBV7-8	CASSLVVGLNEKLFF	TGTGCCAGCAGCTTAGTAGTCGGGCTTAATGAAAAACTGTTTTTT
-	TRBJ2-7	TRBD2	TRBV11-2	CASTTSVQREGPYEQYF	TGTGCCAGCACCACATCCGTCCAGCGGGAGGGCCCCTACGAGCAGTACTTC
few	TRBJ2-2	-	TRBV5-1	CASSLRAFTGELFF	TGCGCCAGCAGCTTAAGAGCGTTCACCGGGGAGCTGTTTTTT
-	TRBJ2-7	-	TRBV7-8	CASSPAPLAHEQYF	TGTGCCAGCAGCCCAGCACCTCTAGCCCACGAGCAGTACTTC
-	TRBJ1-6	-	TRBV20-1	CSARAETGYSPVHF	TGCAGTGCTAGAGCTGAGACAGGATATTCACCCGTCCACTTT
few	TRBJ2-7	-	TRBV6-2/TRBV6-3	CATQVTGIYHEQYF	TGTGCCACCCAAGTGACAGGAATTTACCACGAGCAGTACTTC
many	TRBJ2-3	-	TRBV7-3	CASSPDLTDTQYF	TGTGCCAGCAGCCCGGATCTCACAGATACGCAGTATTTT
-	TRBJ2-1	TRBD1	TRBV15	CATSGREGQGYNEQFF	TGTGCCACCAGCGGTAGAGAGGGACAGGGATACAATGAGCAGTTCTTC
-	TRBJ2-2	-	TRBV5-5	CASSLVGADTGELFF	TGTGCCAGCAGCTTGGTGGGGGCCGACACCGGGGAGCTGTTTTTT
few	TRBJ2-1	-	TRBV6-1	CASSLKYNEQFF	TGTGCCAGCAGTCTAAAATACAATGAGCAGTTCTTC
many	TRBJ2-1	TRBD2	TRBV29-1	CSVGGTSAYNEQFF	TGCAGCGTTGGTGGGACTAGCGCCTACAATGAGCAGTTCTTC
many	TRBJ2-7	TRBD2	TRBV6-2/TRBV6-3	CASSPRALLAEDRYEQYF	TGTGCCAGCAGTCCCCGGGCGCTACTAGCGGAGGACCGTTACGAGCAGTACTTC
many	TRBJ1-2	-	TRBV28	CASSPPASYGYTF	TGTGCCAGCAGCCCACCCGCCTCCTATGGCTACACCTTC
-	TRBJ2-3	-	TRBV25-1	CASSERRARTDTQYF	TGTGCCAGCAGTGAAAGGCGGGCGCGCACAGATACGCAGTATTTT
few	TRBJ2-3	-	TRBV7-3	CASSLKSGAADTQYF	TGTGCCAGCAGCTTAAAATCAGGGGCGGCAGATACGCAGTATTTT
many	TRBJ2-6	-	TRBV28	CASSFDGPSGANVLTF	TGTGCCAGCAGTTTTGATGGTCCCTCTGGGGCCAACGTCCTGACTTTC
-	TRBJ2-1	-	TRBV6-1	CASTQGGGNEQFF	TGTGCCAGCACCCAGGGTGGGGGGAATGAGCAGTTCTTC
-	TRBJ1-4	-	TRBV15	CATSSRQWEKLFF	TGTGCCACCAGCAGTAGACAGTGGGAAAAACTGTTTTTT
-	TRBJ2-7	-	TRBV18	CASSPKGGEQYF	TGTGCCAGCTCACCAAAAGGAGGCGAGCAGTACTTC
many	TRBJ1-4	TRBD1	TRBV7-8	CASSIRDSEKLFF	TGTGCCAGCAGCATCCGGGACAGTGAAAAACTGTTTTTT
many	TRBJ2-7	TRBD2	TRBV11-2	CASSRGLAGVDEQYF	TGTGCCAGCAGCCGGGGACTAGCGGGAGTTGACGAGCAGTACTTC
-	TRBJ1-2	-	TRBV19	CASRENREEGYTF	TGTGCCAGTAGAGAAAACAGGGAGGAGGGCTACACCTTC
-	TRBJ2-7	TRBD2	TRBV9	CASSAKGVAGGQSEQYF	TGTGCCAGCAGCGCAAAGGGAGTAGCGGGAGGGCAATCCGAGCAGTACTTC
-	TRBJ1-3	-	TRBV18	CASSPFLPSQGGNTIYF	TGTGCCAGCTCACCTTTCCTTCCCTCACAGGGTGGAAACACCATATATTTT
-	TRBJ2-2	TRBD2	TRBV15	CATSRAPSGRFTGELFF	TGTGCCACCAGCAGAGCCCCTAGCGGGAGGTTCACCGGGGAGCTGTTTTTT
few	TRBJ1-1	-	TRBV20-1	CSARDSLEVKNVEAFF	TGCAGTGCTAGAGATAGCCTAGAAGTTAAGAACGTTGAAGCTTTCTTT
-	TRBJ2-1	TRBD1	TRBV6-1	CASSVQGDEQFF	TGTGCCAGCAGTGTACAGGGGGATGAGCAGTTCTTC
many	TRBJ1-5	TRBD1	TRBV2	CASSVWQGDNQPQHF	TGTGCCAGCAGTGTCTGGCAGGGGGATAATCAGCCCCAGCATTTT
many	TRBJ2-2	TRBD2	TRBV24-1	CATRGGTSGMTNTGELFF	TGTGCCACCAGAGGGGGGACTAGCGGGATGACGAACACCGGGGAGCTGTTTTTT
-	TRBJ2-6	-	TRBV28	CASRQTGSGANVLTF	TGTGCCAGCAGGCAAACAGGCTCTGGGGCCAACGTCCTGACTTTC
-	TRBJ1-4	TRBD1	TRBV5-1	CASSSYRGTGLRRKLFF	TGCGCCAGCAGCTCCTATCGGGGGACAGGTCTAAGGCGGAAACTGTTTTTT
many	TRBJ2-7	TRBD1	TRBV7-9	CASSPGTGRLHEQYF	TGTGCCAGCAGCCCGGGGACAGGGAGACTCCACGAGCAGTACTTC
few	TRBJ1-4	TRBD1	TRBV6-2/TRBV6-3	CASSSDRPFEKLFF	TGTGCCAGCAGTTCGGACAGGCCATTTGAAAAACTGTTTTTT
-	TRBJ2-1	TRBD2	TRBV10-3	CAISEGGLSTNEQFF	TGTGCCATCAGTGAGGGGGGACTATCTACCAATGAGCAGTTCTTC
-	TRBJ1-5	TRBD1	TRBV6-2/TRBV6-3	CASDTLFGTGGQPQHF	TGTGCCAGCGATACCTTGTTCGGGACAGGGGGCCAGCCCCAGCATTTT
-	TRBJ2-3	-	TRBV6-2/TRBV6-3	CASSDDSKRETDTQYF	TGTGCCAGCAGTGACGACTCCAAAAGGGAAACAGATACGCAGTATTTT
many	TRBJ2-3	-	TRBV27	CASSSQRSTDTQYF	TGTGCCAGCAGTTCCCAGCGGAGCACAGATACGCAGTATTTT
many	TRBJ2-7	-	TRBV5-1	CASRPDREVIYEQYF	TGCGCCAGCAGGCCTGACAGGGAGGTCATCTACGAGCAGTACTTC
few	TRBJ2-1	TRBD2	TRBV30	CAWKAGGLHNEQFF	TGTGCCTGGAAGGCGGGAGGGCTTCACAATGAGCAGTTCTTC